Listed below are T cell receptor beta chains from one sample, sequenced in a study of T cell repertoires in cytomegalovirus infection. TCRdb analysed the reads with MiXCR anew, one entry per CDR3 protein. Found here are around 770,000 distinct CDR3 sequences, 25% to 35% of them singletons; the top ten hold less than 15%. Their antigens are not known. This material consisted of cultured CD8+ T cells from PBMCs, taken from culture after CMV antigen stimulation. The receptors derive from a human donor in good health (CMV status not recorded). Some clones in this sample may be carry-over from other donors' samples. Each CDR3 is given with its conserved first and last residue. Fields, in order: V gene, J gene, D gene, CDR3 length, CDR3 protein. D genes are given only for firm matches.

>TRBV12-3/TRBV12-4|TRBJ1-1|.|13
CASSSYLDAEAFF
>TRBV2|TRBJ2-7|.|12
CASRGMGYEQYF
>TRBV20-1|TRBJ2-7|TRBD1|16
CSARGQGQPFPYEQYF
>TRBV12-3/TRBV12-4|TRBJ2-4|.|12
CASSFEGGRQYF
>TRBV7-8|TRBJ1-2|.|11
CASKGMYGFTF
>TRBV4-1|TRBJ1-5|.|17
CASSHDPDGHSNQPQHF
>TRBV7-8|TRBJ1-1|.|12
CASSLAMAEAFF
>TRBV12-3/TRBV12-4|TRBJ1-5|.|15
CASSDDSTFNQPQHF
>TRBV20-1|TRBJ1-3|.|14
CSATPPSSGNTIYF
>TRBV24-1|TRBJ2-2|.|13
CATSTGTYGELFF
>TRBV7-6|TRBJ2-5|.|15
CASSLEVGSSETQYF
>TRBV12-5|TRBJ1-5|TRBD1|17
CASGLPIRTGSNQPQHF
>TRBV10-2|TRBJ1-5|TRBD1|15
CASSDYRTGEQPQHF
>TRBV10-3|TRBJ2-3|TRBD2|13
CATRGLAADTQYF
>TRBV7-2|TRBJ2-7|TRBD1|14
CASSLSRGRSEQYF
>TRBV7-8|TRBJ2-1|TRBD2|14
CASSLGTNYNEQFF
>TRBV5-4|TRBJ1-1|.|12
CASSAGATEAFF
>TRBV7-6|TRBJ2-7|.|13
CASSLAAGTEQYF
>TRBV19|TRBJ1-2|.|15
CASSIDRQVWNGYTF
>TRBV24-1|TRBJ2-3|TRBD2|16
CATSDSQRGSTDTQYF
>TRBV4-1|TRBJ2-1|TRBD2|16
CASSQGLGLASREQFF
>TRBV5-4|TRBJ2-5|TRBD1|14
CASSFRQGVKTQYF
>TRBV20-1|TRBJ1-1|.|15
CSARDSFMMNTEAFF
>TRBV6-1|TRBJ1-6|.|15
CASRPTGTIYSPLHF
>TRBV15|TRBJ1-6|TRBD1|16
CATSREDRAADSPLHF
>TRBV27|TRBJ2-7|.|13
CASSLSSGYEQYF
>TRBV27|TRBJ1-1|.|15
CASSLRGVGYTEAFF
>TRBV12-3/TRBV12-4|TRBJ2-3|.|16
CASSLGDTHYTDTQYF
>TRBV24-1|TRBJ1-5|TRBD1|16
CATSDSGTGGNQPQHF
>TRBV4-1|TRBJ2-3|TRBD1|15
CASSPDRGWADTQYF
>TRBV7-9|TRBJ1-5|.|15
CASSLAPTVNQPQHF
>TRBV7-9|TRBJ1-2|.|15
CASSPRGSPNYGYTF
>TRBV7-9|TRBJ2-1|TRBD1|16
CASSRNRDRVYNEQFF
>TRBV24-1|TRBJ2-1|.|14
CATSVQDGMTEQFF
>TRBV6-6|TRBJ1-2|.|15
CASSSPGGGPGGYTF